Each of the 28 T cell receptor beta chains below was sequenced from the same sample in a study of post-analysis software for immune sequencing data (dated by TCRdb to the mid-2010s). General conclusions and limits of the study: Significantly higher frequencies in patients than in controls were found for several TRBV segments, including TRBV5-6, TRBV5-1 and TRBV20-1.

The method was PCR. TCRdb lists the instrument as Illumina HiSeq 2500. To reduce PCR and sequencing biases, unique molecular identifiers were built into the TCR beta cDNA libraries. Using fastp trimming at Q25 and MiXCR clonotype assembly, TCRdb reanalyzed the public sequencing data and kept in-frame beta chains. Here each entry gathers all rows of one CDR3 protein and keeps the most common genes and DNA. The sample profile shows around 700,000 distinct CDR3 sequences; approximately 60% of them were found once. Approximately 10% of the sample is taken by the ten largest. No antigen has been identified for these receptors. The sample consisted of blood. The receptor source for this set is a girl aged 2-10 years with multiple sclerosis.

The rearrangement uses TRBV15 and TRBJ2-1, with a possible D match to TRBD2 (6 bases). Germline lookup yields CDR1 LNHNV and CDR2 YYDKDF (reference sequence). V lost 0 bases and J 10 bases, leaving 7 bases between the germline ends. The CDR3 covers 12 residues. CDR3: CATSREAGEQFF. The CDR3 DNA follows: TGTGCCACCAGCAGAGAGGCGGGGGAGCAGTTCTTC.

This clonotype showed up just a few times. The chain employs TRBV20-1 and TRBJ1-2; a possible D gene is TRBD1 (5 bases). Germline-derived CDR1 and CDR2 are DFQATT and SNEGSKA (reference sequence). CDR3 length: 13 amino acids. V was clipped by 5 bases and J by 2 bases, with 12 bases between them. CDR3 coding DNA: TGCAGTGCTGTTGACAGTGTCAACTATGGCTACACCTTC. Its protein product is CSAVDSVNYGYTF.

J is TRBJ2-1 and V is TRBV15; 10 bases line up with TRBD2. Matching the DNA end better, TRBJ2-7 makes the J call doubtful. CDR1 and CDR2 (germline): LNHNV, YYDKDF (reference sequence). This CDR3 spans 17 amino acids. CDR3 protein: CATSREISGGPLDEQYF. The CDR3 region has the DNA TGTGCCACCAGCAGAGAGATTAGCGGGGGGCCATTAGACGAGCAGTACTTC.

The chain carries TRBV10-3 and TRBJ2-7; D is perhaps TRBD1 (5 bases). Gene TRBJ2-5 matches the end of the DNA better, so the J call may be wrong. Germline V gives CDR1 ENHRY, CDR2 SYGVKD. The CDR3 extends over 16 amino acids. CDR3 residues: CAISESSGNIQETQYF. In DNA form, the CDR3 reads TGTGCCATCAGTGAGTCTTCAGGGAACATACAGGAGACCCAGTACTTC.

This clonotype was seen more than once but under ten times. This rearrangement joins TRBV20-1 to TRBJ2-1; 8 bases match TRBD1. Germline-derived CDR1 and CDR2 are DFQATT and SNEGSKA (reference sequence). V lost 6 bases, J lost 2 bases, and 6 bases stayed unmatched. CDR3 length: 14 residues. CDR3 nucleotides: TGCAGTGCCAGGGGGCGGGGCCCCTACAATGAGCAGTTCTTC. Protein: CSARGRGPYNEQFF.

V gene TRBV9 combines with J gene TRBJ2-5, with D possibly called TRBD1 or TRBD2 (5 bases each). Germline CDR1 is SGDLS and CDR2 is YYNGEE. V lost 3 bases and J lost 3, with 15 bases in between. This CDR3 spans 15 amino acids. CDR3 coding DNA: TGTGCCAGCAGCGCTTCTCCGGGACGTAAAGAGACCCAGTACTTC. Encoded protein: CASSASPGRKETQYF.

This clonotype was counted between two and nine times. CDR3 sequence reads: CASSPDRGRRYATDTQYF. The CDR3 DNA reads as TGTGCCAGCAGTCCGGACAGGGGGCGACGGTATGCGACAGATACGCAGTATTTT. This chain uses TRBV12-3 or TRBV12-4 with TRBJ2-3; TRBD1 aligns across 11 bases. Losses at the gene ends were 5 bases for V and 3 bases for J; bases not matched to a gene: 13. The CDR3 covers 18 residues.

This clonotype was found once. The CDR3 loop is CASSVSGVGETQYF. As DNA, the CDR3 is TGCGCCAGCAGCGTAAGCGGGGTTGGAGAGACCCAGTACTTC. The chain joins TRBV5-1 to TRBJ2-5, with 7 positions matching TRBD2. Germline values: CDR1 SGHRS, CDR2 YFSETQ. The CDR3 runs 14 residues. The junction had 7 bases not matched to a gene; V was cut back by 4 bases and J by 4 bases.

The V gene is TRBV7-9, the J gene TRBJ1-1, with D possibly TRBD1 on 6 matching bases. CDR1 is SEHNR, CDR2 FQNEAQ, per germline (reference sequence). CDR3 size: 14 residues. V was clipped by 8 bases and J by 2 bases, with 15 bases between them. The chain's CDR3 is CASAPTGQNTEAFF. The CDR3 region has the DNA TGTGCCAGCGCACCGACAGGCCAAAACACTGAAGCTTTCTTT.

The chain recombines TRBV20-1 with TRBJ2-3; TRBD1 agrees at 10 bases. After removal of 4 bases from V and 4 bases from J, the junction contained 8 bases not matched to a gene. This CDR3 comprises 15 residues. The germline gives CDR1 DFQATT, CDR2 SNEGSKA (reference sequence). This CDR3 reads CSANPRDRGSDTQYF. The CDR3 DNA reads as TGCAGTGCTAACCCCCGGGACAGGGGATCAGATACGCAGTATTTT.

V is TRBV4-3 and J is TRBJ1-1; tentatively, D is TRBD1 (5 bases). V was pared by 4 bases and J by 5 bases, with 14 bases between. The germline CDR1 and CDR2 sequences are LGHNA and YSLEER. There are 14 residues in the CDR3. As DNA, the CDR3 is TGCGCCAGCAGCCCCGGAGGGACGTCTACTGAAGCTTTCTTT. Protein product: CASSPGGTSTEAFF.

The V gene is TRBV5-1, the J gene TRBJ2-4; D unclear. The end of the DNA is better explained by TRBJ2-7, so the J call may be wrong. Germline-derived CDR1 and CDR2 are SGHRS and YFSETQ. This CDR3 spans 14 amino acids. The CDR3 is CASSLSRATYEQYF. For the CDR3, the DNA is TGCGCCAGCAGCTTGAGCAGAGCTACCTACGAGCAGTACTTC.

Only a few counts were recorded for this clonotype. The J gene is TRBJ2-1, the V gene TRBV5-1; 7 positions match TRBD1. Trimming at V came to 3 bases and at J to 10 bases, leaving 7 bases not matched to a gene. Germline CDR1 is SGHRS and CDR2 is YFSETQ. This CDR3 comprises 13 residues. CDR3: CASSSTGVGEQFF. In DNA, the CDR3 is TGCGCCAGCAGCTCCACAGGGGTGGGGGAGCAGTTCTTC.

The chain is built from TRBV13 and TRBJ1-6, with a tentative D call TRBD1 (5 bases). Trimming took off 4 bases at V and 12 bases at J, with 22 bases between the two ends. CDR3 length: 16 amino acids. CDR1 is PRHDT and CDR2 is FYEKMQ in the germline V gene (reference sequence). CDR3 DNA sequence: TGTGCCAGCAGCTCGACTAGCAGGGACCCAGGGTTACCCCTCCACTTT. It encodes CASSSTSRDPGLPLHF.

This clonotype was counted between two and nine times. As DNA, the CDR3 is TGCAGCGCCCAAGGGGGGAAGGAGACCCAGTACTTC. Amino acid sequence: CSAQGGKETQYF. V usage is TRBV29-1 and J usage is TRBJ2-5, with D perhaps assigned TRBD1 or TRBD2 (6 bases each). The V end was cut by 7 bases, the J end by 5 bases, with 14 bases between. The CDR3 has 12 residues. CDR1 SQVTM and CDR2 ANQGSEA come from the germline V gene.

In this sample, this clonotype turned up a few times. V usage is TRBV29-1 and J usage is TRBJ1-4, with D possibly TRBD1 on 5 matching bases. V gave up 0 bases and J gave up 8 bases, with 13 bases separating them. In germline, CDR1 is SQVTM, CDR2 ANQGSEA. This CDR3 region has 14 residues. CDR3 in DNA: TGCAGCGTTGAAGAATCGGGGGGAGGCGAAAAACTGTTTTTT. It yields the protein CSVEESGGGEKLFF.

The V and J genes are TRBV29-1 and TRBJ2-1; D uncertain. The CDR3 has 14 amino acids. Deletions cut 1 base from V and 7 bases from J, with 14 bases between. CDR1 is SQVTM and CDR2 is ANQGSEA in the germline V gene. The CDR3 nucleotides are TGCAGCGTTGAAGTTCCCCTCAGCGTGAATGAGCAGTTCTTC. This codes for CSVEVPLSVNEQFF.

This chain connects TRBV6-6 to TRBJ2-3, with 10 bases fitting TRBD1. The CDR3 is 16 residues long. V dropped 5 bases and J dropped 7; count of bases not matched to a gene: 12. Germline lookup yields CDR1 MNHNY and CDR2 SVGAGI (reference sequence). The CDR3 DNA is TGTGCCAGCAGTACCGCCGGGACAGGGGACGGGTATACGCAGTATTTT. Protein sequence: CASSTAGTGDGYTQYF.

The V gene is TRBV9, the J gene TRBJ1-2; 9 bases align to TRBD1. The CDR3 is made up of 15 amino acids. Trimming at V came to 3 bases and at J to 7 bases, leaving 10 bases not matched to a gene. The germline gives CDR1 SGDLS, CDR2 YYNGEE. The CDR3 DNA follows: TGTGCCAGCAGCGCCAGGGACAGGGCAGGAAGTGGCTACACCTTC. Translating gives CASSARDRAGSGYTF. Looking up the rest from reference TRBV9 and TRBJ1-2 gives the full variable domain: DSGVTQTPKHLITATGQRVTLRCSPRSGDLSVYWYQQSLDQGLQFLIQYYNGEERAKGNILERFSAQQFPDLHSELNLSSLELGDSALYFCASSARDRAGSGYTFGSGTRLTVV.

This chain uses TRBV7-8 with TRBJ2-3; 9 bases map to TRBD2. Germline V CDR1 and CDR2: SGHVS, FQNEAQ. The CDR3 extends over 15 amino acids. Trimming removed 5 bases from V and 2 bases from J; junction bases left unmatched: 5. CDR3 nucleotides: TGTGCCAGCAGCGCTCGACTAGCGGACACAGATACGCAGTATTTT. Amino acid sequence: CASSARLADTDTQYF.

This chain joins TRBV29-1 and TRBJ2-3; D is perhaps TRBD1 or TRBD2 (5 bases each). The CDR3 has 14 residues. Trimming shortened V by 6 bases and J by 4 bases, and 17 bases separated the two germline ends. The germline gives CDR1 SQVTM, CDR2 ANQGSEA. In DNA form, the CDR3 reads TGCAGCGTAGACTCTTTGGGACGTTCAGATACGCAGTATTTT. Encoded protein: CSVDSLGRSDTQYF.

The V and J genes are TRBV7-8 and TRBJ2-1; 10 nucleotides align to TRBD2. There are 17 residues in the CDR3. Germline lookup yields CDR1 SGHVS and CDR2 FQNEAQ. J lost 4 bases, V lost 1 base, and 7 bases had no gene match. CDR3 nucleotides: TGTGCCAGCAGCTTAGGTCGGCTAGCGGGAGTTTACAATGAGCAGTTCTTC. Translating it yields CASSLGRLAGVYNEQFF.

This clonotype has more than one count but fewer than ten. The chain uses TRBV12-3 or TRBV12-4 and TRBJ1-1; D not certain. V was cut by 5 bases and J by 8 bases, with 9 bases left in between. The CDR3 is made up of 11 amino acids. DNA for the CDR3: TGTGCCAGCAGTCCCGGGGAGGAAGCTTTCTTT. Encoded protein: CASSPGEEAFF.

This clonotype has a handful of counts. This chain uses TRBV7-2 with TRBJ2-1, with no clear D. CDR1 and CDR2 from the germline V gene are SGHTA and FQGNSA. The CDR3 spans 13 residues. V was cut by 5 bases and J by 5 bases, with 10 bases left in between. Written as DNA, the CDR3 is TGTGCCAGCAGCATCCCCGGTAACAATGAGCAGTTCTTC. Its translation: CASSIPGNNEQFF.

This chain uses TRBV7-9 with TRBJ2-2; 9 positions agree with TRBD1. V lost 1 base, J lost 5 bases, and 5 bases stayed unmatched. This CDR3 spans 16 amino acids. CDR1 and CDR2 from the germline V gene are SEHNR and FQNEAQ (reference sequence). The CDR3 loop reads CASSLEGQGRTGELFF. The CDR3 coding sequence is TGTGCCAGCAGCTTAGAGGGACAGGGCCGTACCGGGGAGCTGTTTTTT. Full variable domain (rest looked up from reference TRBV7-9 and TRBJ2-2): DTGVSQNPRHKITKRGQNVTFRCDPISEHNRLYWYRQTLGQGPEFLTYFQNEAQLEKSRLLSDRFSAERPKGSFSTLEIQRTEQGDSAMYLCASSLEGQGRTGELFFGEGSRLTVL.

J is TRBJ2-1 and V is TRBV6-2 or TRBV6-3; D is possibly TRBD2 (6 bases). This CDR3 has 14 residues. The ends were cut back, 5 bases at V and 5 bases at J, with 13 bases in the middle. CDR1 MNHEY and CDR2 SVGEGT come from the germline V gene. In DNA, the CDR3 is TGTGCCAGCAGTCGACTAGTAGTGGACAATGAGCAGTTCTTC. This gives the protein CASSRLVVDNEQFF.

Here the CDR3 reads CASSRGTGEGGNQPQHF. For the CDR3, the DNA is TGTGCCAGCAGCCGTGGGACAGGGGAGGGGGGCAATCAGCCCCAGCATTTT. The V call is TRBV6-6, the J call TRBJ1-5, with 10 bases identical to TRBD1. The CDR3 loop spans 17 amino acids. Per the germline V gene, CDR1 is MNHNY and CDR2 is SVGAGI (reference sequence). Trimming at V came to 6 bases and at J to 2 bases, leaving 10 bases not matched to a gene.

The chain joins TRBV5-1 to TRBJ2-5; no definite D call. Germline V CDR1 and CDR2: SGHRS, YFSETQ. This CDR3 has 14 residues. V dropped 2 bases and J dropped 1 base, with 9 bases sitting between them. CDR3: CASSFDTVQETQYF. Here the CDR3 DNA reads TGCGCCAGCAGCTTCGACACGGTCCAAGAGACCCAGTACTTC.